This TCR beta chain originates from a study of blood T cell repertoires in COVID-19. Study-level background: Whether acute or convalescent, the COVID-19 samples came from the United States, Italy and Spain.

Per the germline V gene, CDR1 is LGHNA and CDR2 is YSLEER. The J segment lost 4 bases and the V segment lost 0 bases, leaving 3 bases of the junction unmatched. This CDR3 comprises 15 residues. Here immunoSEQ multiplex PCR was the method, and the copy in TCRdb shows in-frame clones only, minus some. The table lists hundreds of thousands of clones, 75% to 85% of them singletons. The chain carries TRBV4-3 and TRBJ2-3; 8 bases agree with TRBD2. What was sequenced was peripheral blood. The source of this sequence is a woman in her 30s with COVID-19, enrolled during active disease. CDR3 coding DNA: TGCGCCAGCAGCCAAGAACCGGGAGGGCCAGATACGCAGTATTTT. Encoded protein: CASSQEPGGPDTQYF.